This T cell receptor (beta chain) was captured in a study of cytomegalovirus exposure and HLA in healthy donors. In regard to this clone: Its matching antigen is unknown.

The donors were members of the approximately 130-subject validation cohort (separate from the roughly 700-subject first cohort). Only in-frame clones appear in the TCRdb table, and some are missing; sequencing was by immunoSEQ multiplex PCR. Of around 50,000 clones listed, over 90% are singletons. Study-wide findings and caveats: Usually a TCR sequence was rare, but some public TCRs were found in many donors. Listed as cytomegalovirus-associated were around 160 TCR beta chains. The tendency of first-cohort TCR clusters to co-occur in the 120 or so validation repertoires emerged from a later analysis.

The V gene lost 4 bases and the J gene lost 5 bases, with 11 bases spanning the gap. Germline CDR1 and CDR2: WSHSY and SAAADI. CDR3 size: 13 residues. The chain couples TRBV10-2 to TRBJ1-2, with a tentative D call TRBD1 (5 bases). The clonotype comes from a woman aged 18-30 years in good health and CMV-seronegative. Sequenced material: PBMCs. Here the CDR3 reads CASSVGQAYGYTF. CDR3 nucleotide sequence: TGCGCCAGCAGTGTCGGACAAGCTTATGGCTACACCTTC.